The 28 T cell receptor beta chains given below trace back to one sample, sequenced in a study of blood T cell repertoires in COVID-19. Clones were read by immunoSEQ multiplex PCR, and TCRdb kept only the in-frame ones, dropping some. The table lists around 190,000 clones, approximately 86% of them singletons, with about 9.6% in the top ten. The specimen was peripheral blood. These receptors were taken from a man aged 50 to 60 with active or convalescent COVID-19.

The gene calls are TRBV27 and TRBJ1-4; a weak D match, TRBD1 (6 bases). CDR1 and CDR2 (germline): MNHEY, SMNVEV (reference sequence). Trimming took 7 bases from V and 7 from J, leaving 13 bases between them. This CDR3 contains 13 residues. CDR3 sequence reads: CASKSRGAEKLFF. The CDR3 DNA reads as TGTGCCAGCAAATCGCGGGGGGCTGAAAAACTGTTTTTT.

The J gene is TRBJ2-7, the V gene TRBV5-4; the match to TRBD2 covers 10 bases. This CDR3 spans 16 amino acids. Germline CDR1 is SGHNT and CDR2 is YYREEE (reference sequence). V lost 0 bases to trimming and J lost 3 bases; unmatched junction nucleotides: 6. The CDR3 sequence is CASSLGSSGGLYEQYF. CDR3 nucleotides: TGTGCCAGCAGCTTGGGGTCTAGCGGGGGTCTCTACGAGCAGTACTTC.

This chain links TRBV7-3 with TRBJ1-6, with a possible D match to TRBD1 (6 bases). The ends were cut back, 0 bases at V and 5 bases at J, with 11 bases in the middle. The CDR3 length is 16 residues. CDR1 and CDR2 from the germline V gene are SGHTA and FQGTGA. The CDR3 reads CASSLTGTPNNSPLHF. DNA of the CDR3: TGTGCCAGCAGCTTAACGGGGACACCCAATAATTCACCCCTCCACTTT.

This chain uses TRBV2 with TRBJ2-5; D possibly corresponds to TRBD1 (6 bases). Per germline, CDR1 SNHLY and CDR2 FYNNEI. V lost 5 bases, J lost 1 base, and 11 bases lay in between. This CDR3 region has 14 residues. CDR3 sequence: CASSKPDSQETQYF. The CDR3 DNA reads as TGTGCCAGCAGTAAACCGGACAGCCAAGAGACCCAGTACTTC.

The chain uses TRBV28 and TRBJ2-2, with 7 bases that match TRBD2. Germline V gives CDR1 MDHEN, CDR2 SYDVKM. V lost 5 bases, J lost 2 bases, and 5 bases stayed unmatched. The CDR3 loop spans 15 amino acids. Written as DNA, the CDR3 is TGTGCCAGCAGTCCCGGGACTAAAAACACCGGGGAGCTGTTTTTT. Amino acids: CASSPGTKNTGELFF. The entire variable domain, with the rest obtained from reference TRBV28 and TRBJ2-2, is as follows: DVKVTQSSRYLVKRTGEKVFLECVQDMDHENMFWYRQDPGLGLRLIYFSYDVKMKEKGDIPEGYSVSREKKERFSLILESASTNQTSMYLCASSPGTKNTGELFFGEGSRLTVL.

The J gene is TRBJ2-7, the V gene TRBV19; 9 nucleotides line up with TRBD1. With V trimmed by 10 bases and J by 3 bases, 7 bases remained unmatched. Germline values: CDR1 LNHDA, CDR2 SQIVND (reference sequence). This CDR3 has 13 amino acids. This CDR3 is CAISPGQGYEQYF. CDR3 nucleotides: TGTGCCATCTCACCGGGACAGGGCTACGAGCAGTACTTC.

For the CDR3, the DNA is TGCAGTGCCCTGACAGATACGCAGTATTTT. It codes for CSALTDTQYF. J is TRBJ2-3 and V is TRBV20-1; D unresolved. This CDR3 region has 10 residues. Looked up from germline, CDR1 is DFQATT and CDR2 is SNEGSKA (reference sequence). Trimming left V 6 bases short and J 3 bases short, with 4 bases between.

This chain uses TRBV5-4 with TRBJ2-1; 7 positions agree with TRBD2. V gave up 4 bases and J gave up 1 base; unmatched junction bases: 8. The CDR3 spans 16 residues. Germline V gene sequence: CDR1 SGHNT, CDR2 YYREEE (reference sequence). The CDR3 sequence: CASSPDPGGSYNEQFF. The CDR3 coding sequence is TGTGCCAGCAGCCCGGACCCCGGGGGGTCCTACAATGAGCAGTTCTTC.

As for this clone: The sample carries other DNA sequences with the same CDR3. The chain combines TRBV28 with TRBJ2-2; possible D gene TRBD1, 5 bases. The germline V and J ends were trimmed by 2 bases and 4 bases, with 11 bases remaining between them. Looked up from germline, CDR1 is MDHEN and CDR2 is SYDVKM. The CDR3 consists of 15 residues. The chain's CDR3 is CASSLGARGTGELFF. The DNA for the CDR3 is TGTGCCAGCAGTTTAGGCGCAAGGGGCACCGGGGAGCTGTTTTTT.

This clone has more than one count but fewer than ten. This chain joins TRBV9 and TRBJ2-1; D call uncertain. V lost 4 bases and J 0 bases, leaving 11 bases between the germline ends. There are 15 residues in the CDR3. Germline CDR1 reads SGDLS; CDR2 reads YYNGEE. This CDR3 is CASSSTSASYNEQFF. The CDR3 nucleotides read TGTGCCAGCAGCTCAACTTCCGCCTCCTACAATGAGCAGTTCTTC.

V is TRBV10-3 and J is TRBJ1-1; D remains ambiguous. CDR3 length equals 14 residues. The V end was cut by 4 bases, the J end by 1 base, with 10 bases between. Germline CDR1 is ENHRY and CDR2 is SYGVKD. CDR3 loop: CAISVAQTNTEAFF. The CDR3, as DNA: TGTGCCATCAGTGTGGCACAGACGAACACTGAAGCTTTCTTT.

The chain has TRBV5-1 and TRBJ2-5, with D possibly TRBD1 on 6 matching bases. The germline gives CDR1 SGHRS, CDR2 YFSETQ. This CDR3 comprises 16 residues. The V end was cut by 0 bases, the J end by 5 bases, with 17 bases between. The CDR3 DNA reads TGCGCCAGCAGCTTGGCCAGCCACAGCCAGGGGGAGACCCAGTACTTC. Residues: CASSLASHSQGETQYF. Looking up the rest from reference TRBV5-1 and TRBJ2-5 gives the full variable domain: KAGVTQTPRYLIKTRGQQVTLSCSPISGHRSVSWYQQTPGQGLQFLFEYFSETQRNKGNFPGRFSGRQFSNSRSEMNVSTLELGDSALYLCASSLASHSQGETQYFGPGTRLLVL.

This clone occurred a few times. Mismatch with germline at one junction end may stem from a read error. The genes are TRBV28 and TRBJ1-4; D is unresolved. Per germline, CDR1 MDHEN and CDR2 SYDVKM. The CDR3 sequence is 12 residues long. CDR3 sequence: CASIASTGGIVF. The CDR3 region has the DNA TGTGCCAGCATTGCCTCAACGGGCGGGATCGTTTTT.

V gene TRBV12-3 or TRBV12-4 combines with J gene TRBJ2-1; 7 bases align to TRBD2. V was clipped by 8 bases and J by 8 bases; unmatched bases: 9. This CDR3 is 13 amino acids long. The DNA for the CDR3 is TGTGCCAGCCGGACAAGCGGGATCGATGAGCAGTTCTTC. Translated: CASRTSGIDEQFF.

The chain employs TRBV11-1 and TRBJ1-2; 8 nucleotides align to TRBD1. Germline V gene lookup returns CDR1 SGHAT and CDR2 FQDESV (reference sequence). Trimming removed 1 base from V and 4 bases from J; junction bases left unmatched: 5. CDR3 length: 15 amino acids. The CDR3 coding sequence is TGTGCCAGCAGCTTAGGAGGGACAGGACTCTATGGCTACACCTTC. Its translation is CASSLGGTGLYGYTF.

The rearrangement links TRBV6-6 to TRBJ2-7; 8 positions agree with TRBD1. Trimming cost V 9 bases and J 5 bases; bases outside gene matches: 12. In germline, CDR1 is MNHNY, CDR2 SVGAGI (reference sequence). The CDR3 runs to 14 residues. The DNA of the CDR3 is TGTGCCAGTTCTTCTGGACAGGGTTTCCACGAGCAGTACTTC. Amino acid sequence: CASSSGQGFHEQYF.

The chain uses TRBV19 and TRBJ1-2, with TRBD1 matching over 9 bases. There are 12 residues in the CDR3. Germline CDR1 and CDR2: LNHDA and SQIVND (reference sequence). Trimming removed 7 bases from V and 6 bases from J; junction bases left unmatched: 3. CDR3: CASKDRGNGYTF. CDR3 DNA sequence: TGTGCCAGTAAGGACAGGGGAAATGGCTACACCTTC.

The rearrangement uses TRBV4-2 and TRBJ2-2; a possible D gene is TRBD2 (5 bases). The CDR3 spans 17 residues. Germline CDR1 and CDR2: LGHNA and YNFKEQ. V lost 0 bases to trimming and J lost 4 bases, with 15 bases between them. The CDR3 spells CASSQDHMTAGTGELFF. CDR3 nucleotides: TGTGCCAGCAGCCAAGATCACATGACCGCGGGCACCGGGGAGCTGTTTTTT.

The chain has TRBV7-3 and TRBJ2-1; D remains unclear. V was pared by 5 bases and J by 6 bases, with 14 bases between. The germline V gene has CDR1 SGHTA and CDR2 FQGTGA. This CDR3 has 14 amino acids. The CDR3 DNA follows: TGTGCCAGCAGCCCCTATGGGCCACTCAATGAGCAGTTCTTC. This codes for CASSPYGPLNEQFF.

Here the CDR3 reads CASSQDPGQVGNTIYF. CDR3 in DNA: TGTGCCAGCAGCCAGGACCCGGGACAGGTGGGAAACACCATATATTTT. The rearrangement joins TRBV3-1 (or the pseudogene TRBV3-2) to TRBJ1-3, with 8 positions matching TRBD1. The CDR3 is made up of 16 amino acids. V shed 3 bases and J 4 bases; nucleotides not matched to a gene: 8. Germline values: CDR1 LGHDT, CDR2 YNNKEL (reference sequence).

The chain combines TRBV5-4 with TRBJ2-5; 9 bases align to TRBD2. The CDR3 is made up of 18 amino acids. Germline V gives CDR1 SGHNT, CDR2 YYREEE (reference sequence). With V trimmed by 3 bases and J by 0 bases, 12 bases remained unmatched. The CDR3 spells CASSSDGGGASYQETQYF. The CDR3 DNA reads TGTGCCAGCAGCTCAGACGGCGGGGGGGCCTCGTACCAAGAGACCCAGTACTTC.

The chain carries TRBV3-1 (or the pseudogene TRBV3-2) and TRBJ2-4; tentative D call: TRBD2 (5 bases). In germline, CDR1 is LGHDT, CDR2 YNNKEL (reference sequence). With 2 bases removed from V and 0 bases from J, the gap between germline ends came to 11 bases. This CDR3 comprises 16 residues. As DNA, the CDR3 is TGTGCCAGCAGCCAAACTTTGGGAGTAGCCAAAAACATTCAGTACTTC. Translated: CASSQTLGVAKNIQYF.

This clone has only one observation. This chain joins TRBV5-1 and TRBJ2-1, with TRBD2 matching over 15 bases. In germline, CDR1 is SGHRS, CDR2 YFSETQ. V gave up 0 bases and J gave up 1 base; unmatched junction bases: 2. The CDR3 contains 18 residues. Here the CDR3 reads CASSLGTSGRVSYNEQFF. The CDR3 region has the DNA TGCGCCAGCAGCTTGGGGACTAGCGGGAGGGTGTCCTACAATGAGCAGTTCTTC.

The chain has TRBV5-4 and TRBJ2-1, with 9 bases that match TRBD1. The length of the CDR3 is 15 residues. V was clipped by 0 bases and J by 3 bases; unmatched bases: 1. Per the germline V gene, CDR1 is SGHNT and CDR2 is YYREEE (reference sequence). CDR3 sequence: CASSLGDRVYNEQFF. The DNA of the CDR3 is TGTGCCAGCAGCTTGGGGGACAGGGTCTACAATGAGCAGTTCTTC.

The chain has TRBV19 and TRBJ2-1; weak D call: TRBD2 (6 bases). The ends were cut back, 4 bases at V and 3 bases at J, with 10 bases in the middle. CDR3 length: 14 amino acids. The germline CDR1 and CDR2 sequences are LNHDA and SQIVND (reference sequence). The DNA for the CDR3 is TGTGCCAGTAGTAGGCTAGCGATCTACAATGAGCAGTTCTTC. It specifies CASSRLAIYNEQFF.

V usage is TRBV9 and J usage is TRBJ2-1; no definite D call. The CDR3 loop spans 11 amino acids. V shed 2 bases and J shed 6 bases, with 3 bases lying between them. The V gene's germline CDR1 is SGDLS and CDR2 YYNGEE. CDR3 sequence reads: CASSVSNEQFF. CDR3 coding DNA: TGTGCCAGCAGCGTCAGCAATGAGCAGTTCTTC.

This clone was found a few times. In nucleotides, the CDR3 is TGTGCCAGCAGCGGGCGGGACCGGGAGGGCTACACCTTC. This encodes CASSGRDREGYTF. The rearrangement uses TRBV3-1 (or the pseudogene TRBV3-2) and TRBJ1-2; TRBD1 is a possible D gene (5 bases). Germline V lookup: CDR1 LGHDT, CDR2 YNNKEL (reference sequence). CDR3 length equals 13 residues. The ends were cut back, 5 bases at V and 8 bases at J, with 15 bases in the middle.

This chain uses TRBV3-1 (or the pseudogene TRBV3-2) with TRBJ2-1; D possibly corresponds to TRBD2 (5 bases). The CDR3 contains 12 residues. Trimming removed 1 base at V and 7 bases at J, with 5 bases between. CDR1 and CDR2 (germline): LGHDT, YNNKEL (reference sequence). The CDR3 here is CASSQGGNEQFF. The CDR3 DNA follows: TGTGCCAGCAGCCAAGGAGGGAATGAGCAGTTCTTC.